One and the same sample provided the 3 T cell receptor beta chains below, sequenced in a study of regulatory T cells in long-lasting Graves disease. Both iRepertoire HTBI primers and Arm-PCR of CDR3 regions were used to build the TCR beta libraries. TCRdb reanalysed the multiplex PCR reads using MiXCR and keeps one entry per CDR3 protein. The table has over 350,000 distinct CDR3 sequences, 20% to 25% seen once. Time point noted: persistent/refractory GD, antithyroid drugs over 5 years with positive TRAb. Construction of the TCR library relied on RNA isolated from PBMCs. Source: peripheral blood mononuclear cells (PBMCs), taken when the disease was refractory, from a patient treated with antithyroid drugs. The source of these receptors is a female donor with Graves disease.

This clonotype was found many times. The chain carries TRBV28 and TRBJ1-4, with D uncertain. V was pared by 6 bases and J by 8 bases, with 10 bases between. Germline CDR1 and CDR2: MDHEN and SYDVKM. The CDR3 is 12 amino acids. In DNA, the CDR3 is TGTGCCAGCAGCCCCCTGAGGGAAAAACTGTTTTTT. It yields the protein CASSPLREKLFF.

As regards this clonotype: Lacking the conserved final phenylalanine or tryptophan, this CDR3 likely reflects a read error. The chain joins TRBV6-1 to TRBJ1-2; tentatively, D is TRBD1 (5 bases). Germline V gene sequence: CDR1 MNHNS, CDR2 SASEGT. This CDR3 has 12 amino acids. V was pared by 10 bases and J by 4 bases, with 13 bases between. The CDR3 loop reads CATSEQVYGYTL. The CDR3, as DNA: TGTGCCACGTCGGAACAGGTCTATGGCTACACCCTC.

The CDR3 sequence is CASSVRGGPTEAFF. The CDR3 DNA sequence: TGTGCCAGCAGCGTAAGAGGGGGCCCCACTGAAGCTTTCTTT. The chain links TRBV9 to TRBJ1-1, with 7 bases matching TRBD1. CDR1 SGDLS and CDR2 YYNGEE come from the germline V gene. The CDR3 spans 14 residues. After removal of 1 base from V and 4 bases from J, the junction contained 4 bases not matched to a gene.